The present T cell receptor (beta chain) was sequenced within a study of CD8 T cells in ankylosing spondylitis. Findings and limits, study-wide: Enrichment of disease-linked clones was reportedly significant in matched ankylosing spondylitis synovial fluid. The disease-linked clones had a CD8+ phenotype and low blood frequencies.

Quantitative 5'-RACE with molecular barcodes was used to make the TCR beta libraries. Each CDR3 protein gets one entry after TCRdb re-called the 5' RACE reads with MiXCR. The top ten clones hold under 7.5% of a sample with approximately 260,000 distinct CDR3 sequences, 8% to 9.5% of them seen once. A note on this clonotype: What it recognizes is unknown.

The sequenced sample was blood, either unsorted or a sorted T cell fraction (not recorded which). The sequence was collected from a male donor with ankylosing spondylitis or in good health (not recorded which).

CDR3 loop: CASSEGVSTDTQYF. In nucleotides, the CDR3 is TGTGCCAGCAGTGAAGGGGTCAGCACAGATACGCAGTATTTT. The rearrangement links TRBV2 to TRBJ2-3, with unresolved D. The V gene lost 1 base and the J gene lost 0 bases, with 5 bases spanning the gap. Germline assignment: CDR1 SNHLY and CDR2 FYNNEI. The CDR3 runs 14 residues.